This T cell receptor (beta chain) was identified in a study of blood T cell repertoires in COVID-19. Turning to the study itself: The United States, Italy and Spain supplied acute and convalescent COVID-19 samples. T cells, B-cell-depleted T cells, or PBMCs provided the cDNA or gDNA that served as material.

The CDR3 sequence is 13 residues long. Looked up from germline, CDR1 is GTSNPN and CDR2 is SVGIG (reference sequence). V was trimmed by 4 bases and J by 5 bases, leaving 9 bases between them. Under the authors' procedure: Estimation of nucleated cell counts relied on the amplification of reference gene primers. Assay used: immunoSEQ multiplex PCR; TCRdb lists only in-frame clones, some missing. V, J and clone size are those of that table, while D and trimming were read from the DNA. The repertoire has 95,000 to 100,000 clones, approximately 84% of them found once; the top ten carry approximately 15%.

Sequences were obtained from peripheral blood. The chain employs TRBV30 and TRBJ1-6, with unresolved D. The clonotype originates from a woman aged 55-69 years with acute or convalescent COVID-19. CDR3: CAWMAVNNSPLHF. The CDR3 DNA reads TGTGCCTGGATGGCAGTTAATAATTCACCCCTCCACTTT.